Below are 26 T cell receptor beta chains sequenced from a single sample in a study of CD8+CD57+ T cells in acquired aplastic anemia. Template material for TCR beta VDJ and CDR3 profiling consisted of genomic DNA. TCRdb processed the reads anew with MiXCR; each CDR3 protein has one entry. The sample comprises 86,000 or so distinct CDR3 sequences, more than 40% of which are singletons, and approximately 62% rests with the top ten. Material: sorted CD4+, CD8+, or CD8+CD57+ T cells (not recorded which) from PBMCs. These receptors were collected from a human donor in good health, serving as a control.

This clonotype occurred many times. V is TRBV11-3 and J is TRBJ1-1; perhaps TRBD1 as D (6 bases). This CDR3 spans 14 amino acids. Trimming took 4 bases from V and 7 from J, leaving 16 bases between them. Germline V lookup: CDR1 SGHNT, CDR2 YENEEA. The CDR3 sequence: CASSSRQGSDEAFF. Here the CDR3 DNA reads TGTGCCAGCAGCTCGCGTCAGGGGTCGGATGAAGCTTTCTTT.

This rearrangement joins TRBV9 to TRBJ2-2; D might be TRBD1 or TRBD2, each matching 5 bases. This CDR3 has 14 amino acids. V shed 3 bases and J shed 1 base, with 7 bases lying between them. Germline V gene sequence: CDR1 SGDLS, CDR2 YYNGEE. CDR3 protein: CASSAGRNTGELFF. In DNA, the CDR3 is TGTGCCAGCAGCGCGGGACGGAACACCGGGGAGCTGTTTTTT. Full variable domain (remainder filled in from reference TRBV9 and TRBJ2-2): DSGVTQTPKHLITATGQRVTLRCSPRSGDLSVYWYQQSLDQGLQFLIQYYNGEERAKGNILERFSAQQFPDLHSELNLSSLELGDSALYFCASSAGRNTGELFFGEGSRLTVL.

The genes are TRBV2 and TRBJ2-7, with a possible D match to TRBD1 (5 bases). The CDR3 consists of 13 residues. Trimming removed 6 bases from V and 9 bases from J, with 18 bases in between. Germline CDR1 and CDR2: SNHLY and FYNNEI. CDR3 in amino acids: CASSQGAAFGQYF. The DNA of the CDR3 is TGTGCCAGCAGCCAGGGCGCGGCCTTTGGGCAGTACTTC.

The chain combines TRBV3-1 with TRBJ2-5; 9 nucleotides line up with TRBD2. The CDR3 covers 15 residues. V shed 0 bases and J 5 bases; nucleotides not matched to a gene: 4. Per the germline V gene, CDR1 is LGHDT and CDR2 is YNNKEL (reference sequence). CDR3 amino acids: CASSQDLAGSETQYF. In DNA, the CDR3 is TGTGCCAGCAGCCAAGATCTAGCGGGGTCGGAGACCCAGTACTTC.

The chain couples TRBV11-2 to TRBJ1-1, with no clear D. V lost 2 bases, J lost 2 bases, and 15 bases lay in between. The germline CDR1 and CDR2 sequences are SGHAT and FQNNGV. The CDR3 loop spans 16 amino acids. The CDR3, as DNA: TGTGCCAGCAGCTTACGTCCCCAGCAGTCTAACACTGAAGCTTTCTTT. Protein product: CASSLRPQQSNTEAFF.

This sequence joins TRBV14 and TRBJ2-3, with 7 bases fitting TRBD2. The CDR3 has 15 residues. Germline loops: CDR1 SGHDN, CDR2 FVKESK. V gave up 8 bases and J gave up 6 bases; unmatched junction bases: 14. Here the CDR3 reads CASGPTAGAGDTQYF. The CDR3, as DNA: TGTGCCAGCGGCCCTACCGCGGGAGCGGGTGATACGCAGTATTTT.

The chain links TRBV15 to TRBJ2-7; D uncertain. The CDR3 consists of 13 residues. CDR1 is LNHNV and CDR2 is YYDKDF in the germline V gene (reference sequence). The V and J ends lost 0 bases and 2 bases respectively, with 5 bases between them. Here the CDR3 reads CATSRDLTYEQYF. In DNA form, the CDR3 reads TGTGCCACCAGCAGAGATTTGACCTACGAGCAGTACTTC.

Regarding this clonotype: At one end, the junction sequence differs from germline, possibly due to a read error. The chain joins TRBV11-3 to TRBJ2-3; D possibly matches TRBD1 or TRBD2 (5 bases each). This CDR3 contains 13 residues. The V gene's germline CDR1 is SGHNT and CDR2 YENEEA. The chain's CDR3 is CASSRRGTGTQYF. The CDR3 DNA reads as TGTGCCAGCAGCCGACGGGGAACAGGTACGCAGTATTTT.

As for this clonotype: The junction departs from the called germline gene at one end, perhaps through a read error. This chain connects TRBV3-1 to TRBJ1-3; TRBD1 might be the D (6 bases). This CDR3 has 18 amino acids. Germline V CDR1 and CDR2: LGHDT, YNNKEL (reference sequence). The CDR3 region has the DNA TGTGCTCCTGAAAGAACGGGGACATGCTTGAACTCTGGAAACACCATATACTTT. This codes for CAPERTGTCLNSGNTIYF.

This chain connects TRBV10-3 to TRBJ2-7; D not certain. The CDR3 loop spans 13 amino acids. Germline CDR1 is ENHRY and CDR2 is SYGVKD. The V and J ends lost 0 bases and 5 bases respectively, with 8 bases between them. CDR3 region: CAISESPKDEQYF. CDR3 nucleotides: TGTGCCATCAGTGAGTCCCCCAAGGACGAGCAGTACTTC.

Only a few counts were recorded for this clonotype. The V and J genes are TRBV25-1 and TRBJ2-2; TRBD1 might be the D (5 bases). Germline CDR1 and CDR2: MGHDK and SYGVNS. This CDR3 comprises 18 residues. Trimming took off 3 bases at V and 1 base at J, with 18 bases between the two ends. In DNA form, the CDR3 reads TGTGCCAGCAGTGATTATCCCGACAGTGACGGGAACACCGGGGAGCTGTTTTTT. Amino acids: CASSDYPDSDGNTGELFF.

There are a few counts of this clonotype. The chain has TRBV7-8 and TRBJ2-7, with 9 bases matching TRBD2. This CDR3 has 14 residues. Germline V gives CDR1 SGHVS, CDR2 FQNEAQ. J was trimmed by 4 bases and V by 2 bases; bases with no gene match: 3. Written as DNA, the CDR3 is TGTGCCAGCAGCTTAACTAGCGGGCCATACGAGCAGTACTTC. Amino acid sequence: CASSLTSGPYEQYF.

The CDR3: CATSRGSGVTYEQYF. The CDR3 region has the DNA TGTGCCACCAGCAGAGGGTCAGGGGTAACCTACGAGCAGTACTTC. The chain has TRBV15 and TRBJ2-7; a possible D gene is TRBD1 (6 bases). With 1 base removed from V and 2 bases from J, the gap between germline ends came to 12 bases. CDR1 and CDR2 (germline): LNHNV, YYDKDF (reference sequence). This CDR3 spans 15 amino acids.

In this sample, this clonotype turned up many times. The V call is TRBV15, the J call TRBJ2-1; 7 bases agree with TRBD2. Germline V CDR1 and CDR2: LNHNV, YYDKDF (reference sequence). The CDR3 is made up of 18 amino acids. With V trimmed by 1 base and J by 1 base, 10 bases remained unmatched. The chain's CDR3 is CATSRVKIGGSSYNEQFF. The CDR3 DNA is TGTGCCACCAGCAGAGTGAAAATAGGCGGGAGTTCCTACAATGAGCAGTTCTTC. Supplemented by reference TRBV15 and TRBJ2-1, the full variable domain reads DAMVIQNPRYQVTQFGKPVTLSCSQTLNHNVMYWYQQKSSQAPKLLFHYYDKDFNNEADTPDNFQSRRPNTSFCFLDIRSPGLGDTAMYLCATSRVKIGGSSYNEQFFGPGTRLTVL.

The CDR3 region is CASSQAVREGTQYF. In DNA form, the CDR3 reads TGCGCCAGCAGCCAAGCTGTGCGGGAGGGGACCCAGTACTTC. This chain connects TRBV4-3 to TRBJ2-5; 9 bases agree with TRBD2. Per germline, CDR1 LGHNA and CDR2 YSLEER. This CDR3 is built from 14 residues. Trimming cost V 1 base and J 7 bases; bases outside gene matches: 4.

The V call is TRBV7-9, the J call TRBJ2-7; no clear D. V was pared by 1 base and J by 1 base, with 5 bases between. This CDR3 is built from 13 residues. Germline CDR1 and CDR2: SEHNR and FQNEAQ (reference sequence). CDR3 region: CASSLVHSYEQYF. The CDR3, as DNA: TGTGCCAGCAGCTTAGTACATTCCTACGAGCAGTACTTC.

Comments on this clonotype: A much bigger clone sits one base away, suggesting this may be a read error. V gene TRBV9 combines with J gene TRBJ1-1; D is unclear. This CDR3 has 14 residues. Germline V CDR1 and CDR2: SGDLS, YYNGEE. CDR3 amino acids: CASSASGPNTEASF. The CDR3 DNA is TGTGCCAGCAGTGCTAGTGGGCCGAACACTGAAGCTTCCTTT.

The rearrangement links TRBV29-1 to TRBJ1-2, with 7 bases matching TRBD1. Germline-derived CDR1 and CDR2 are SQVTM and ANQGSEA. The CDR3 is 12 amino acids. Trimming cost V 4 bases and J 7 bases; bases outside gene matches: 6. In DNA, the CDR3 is TGCAGCGTTGGACAGGGAGTACGTGGCTACACCTTC. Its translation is CSVGQGVRGYTF. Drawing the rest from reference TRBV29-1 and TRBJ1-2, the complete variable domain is SAVISQKPSRDICQRGTSLTIQCQVDSQVTMMFWYRQQPGQSLTLIATANQGSEATYESGFVIDKFPISRPNLTFSTLTVSNMSPEDSSIYLCSVGQGVRGYTFGSGTRLTVV.

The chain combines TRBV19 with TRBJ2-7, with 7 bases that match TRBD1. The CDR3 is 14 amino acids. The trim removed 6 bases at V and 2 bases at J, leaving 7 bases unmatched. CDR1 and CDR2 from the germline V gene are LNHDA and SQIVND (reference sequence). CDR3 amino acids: CASSPYQGAYEQYF. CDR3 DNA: TGTGCCAGTAGCCCATACCAGGGGGCCTACGAGCAGTACTTC.

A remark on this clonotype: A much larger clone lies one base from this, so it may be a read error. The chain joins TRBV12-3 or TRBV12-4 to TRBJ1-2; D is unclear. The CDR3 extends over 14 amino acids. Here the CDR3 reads CACSPVNTNYGYTF. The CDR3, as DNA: TGTGCCTGCAGCCCGGTTAATACTAACTATGGCTACACCTTC.

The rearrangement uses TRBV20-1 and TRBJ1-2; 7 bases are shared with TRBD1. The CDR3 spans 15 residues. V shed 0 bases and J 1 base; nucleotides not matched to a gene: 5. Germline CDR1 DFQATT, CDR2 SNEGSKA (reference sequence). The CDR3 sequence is CSAREGQTNNYGYTF. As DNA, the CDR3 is TGCAGTGCTAGAGAGGGACAGACGAATAACTATGGCTACACCTTC.

Here the CDR3 reads CAISDPPASAYNEQFF. The CDR3 coding sequence is TGTGCCATCAGTGACCCCCCGGCTAGCGCCTACAATGAGCAGTTCTTC. The J gene is TRBJ2-1, the V gene TRBV10-3, with TRBD2 as a possible D gene (6 bases). The CDR3 loop spans 16 amino acids. Germline lookup yields CDR1 ENHRY and CDR2 SYGVKD. The ends were cut back, 3 bases at V and 2 bases at J, with 14 bases in the middle.

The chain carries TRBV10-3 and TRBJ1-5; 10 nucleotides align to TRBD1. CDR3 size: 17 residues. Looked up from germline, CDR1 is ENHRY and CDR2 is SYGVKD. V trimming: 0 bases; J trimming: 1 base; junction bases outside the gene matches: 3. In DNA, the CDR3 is TGTGCCATCAGTGAGTCGGGGGGACAGGGGAGCAATCAGCCCCAGCATTTT. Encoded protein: CAISESGGQGSNQPQHF.

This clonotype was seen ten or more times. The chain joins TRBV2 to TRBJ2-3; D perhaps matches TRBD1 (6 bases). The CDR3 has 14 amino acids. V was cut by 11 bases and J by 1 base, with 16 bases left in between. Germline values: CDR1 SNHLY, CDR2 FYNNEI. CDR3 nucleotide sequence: TGTGCCGACCGGGACAACTATGGCACAGATACGCAGTATTTT. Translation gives CADRDNYGTDTQYF.

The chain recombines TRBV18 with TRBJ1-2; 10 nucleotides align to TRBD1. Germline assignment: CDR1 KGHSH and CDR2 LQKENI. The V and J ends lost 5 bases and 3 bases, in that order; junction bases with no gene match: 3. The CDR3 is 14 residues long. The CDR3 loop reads CASSRTGGDYGYTF. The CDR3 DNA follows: TGTGCCAGCTCAAGGACAGGGGGAGACTATGGCTACACCTTC.

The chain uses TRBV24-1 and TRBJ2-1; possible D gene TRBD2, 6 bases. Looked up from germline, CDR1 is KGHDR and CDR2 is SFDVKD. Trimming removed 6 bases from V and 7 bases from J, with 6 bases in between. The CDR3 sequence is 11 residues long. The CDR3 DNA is TGTGCCACCAGTCGGGGGAATGAGCAGTTCTTC. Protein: CATSRGNEQFF.